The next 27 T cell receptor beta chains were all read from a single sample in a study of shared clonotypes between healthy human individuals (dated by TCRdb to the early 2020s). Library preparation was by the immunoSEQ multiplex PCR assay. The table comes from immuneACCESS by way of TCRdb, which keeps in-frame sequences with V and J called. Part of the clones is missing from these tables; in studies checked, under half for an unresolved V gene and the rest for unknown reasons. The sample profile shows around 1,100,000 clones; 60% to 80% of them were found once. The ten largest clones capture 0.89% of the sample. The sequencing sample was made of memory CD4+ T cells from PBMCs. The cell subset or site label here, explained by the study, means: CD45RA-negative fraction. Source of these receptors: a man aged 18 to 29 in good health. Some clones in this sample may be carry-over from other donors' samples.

DNA of the CDR3: TGTGCCTGGAGTAAAGGACTGGCGGGAGGGCAGTTCTTC. It encodes CAWSKGLAGGQFF. The chain is built from TRBV30 and TRBJ2-1; 8 nucleotides match TRBD2. V was clipped by 2 bases and J by 12 bases; unmatched bases: 9. The CDR3 covers 13 residues. Germline V gives CDR1 GTSNPN, CDR2 SVGIG (reference sequence). Drawing the rest from reference TRBV30 and TRBJ2-1, the complete variable domain is SQTIHQWPATLVQPVGSPLSLECTVEGTSNPNLYWYRQAAGRGLQLLFYSVGIGQISSEVPQNLSASRPQDRQFILSSKKLLLSDSGFYLCAWSKGLAGGQFFGPGTRLTVL.

The CDR3 sequence is CASSADRGHSEAFF. CDR3 DNA: TGCGCCAGCAGCGCCGACAGGGGGCATAGTGAAGCTTTCTTT. The chain couples TRBV5-1 to TRBJ1-1; 10 positions agree with TRBD1. V was clipped by 4 bases and J by 7 bases; unmatched bases: 7. This CDR3 region has 14 residues. The germline CDR1 and CDR2 sequences are SGHRS and YFSETQ.

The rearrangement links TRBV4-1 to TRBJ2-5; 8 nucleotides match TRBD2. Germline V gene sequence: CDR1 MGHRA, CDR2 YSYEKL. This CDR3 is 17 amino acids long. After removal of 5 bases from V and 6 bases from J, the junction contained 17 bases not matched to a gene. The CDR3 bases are TGCGCCAGCAGCTCAACTCTGGACGGGAGGGCCGGAAAGACCCAGTACTTC. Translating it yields CASSSTLDGRAGKTQYF.

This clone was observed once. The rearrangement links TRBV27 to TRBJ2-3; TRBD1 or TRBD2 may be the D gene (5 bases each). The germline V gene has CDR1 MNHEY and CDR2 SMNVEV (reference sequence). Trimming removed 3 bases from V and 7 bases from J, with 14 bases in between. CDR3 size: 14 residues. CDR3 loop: CASSFVGVANTQYF. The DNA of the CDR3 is TGTGCCAGCAGTTTTGTGGGGGTAGCGAATACGCAGTATTTT.

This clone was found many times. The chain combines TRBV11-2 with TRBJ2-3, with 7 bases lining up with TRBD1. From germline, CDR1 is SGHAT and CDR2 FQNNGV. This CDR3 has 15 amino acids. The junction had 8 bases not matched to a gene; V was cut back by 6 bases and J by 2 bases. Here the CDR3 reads CASRLRGQPTDTQYF. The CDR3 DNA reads TGTGCCAGCAGGCTTAGGGGGCAGCCCACAGATACGCAGTATTTT.

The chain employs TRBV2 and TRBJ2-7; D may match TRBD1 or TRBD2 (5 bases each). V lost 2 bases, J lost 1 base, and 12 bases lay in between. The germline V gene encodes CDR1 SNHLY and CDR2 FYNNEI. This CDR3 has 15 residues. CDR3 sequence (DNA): TGTGCCAGCAGTGAACAGATCTGGGGGTCCTACGAGCAGTACTTC. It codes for CASSEQIWGSYEQYF.

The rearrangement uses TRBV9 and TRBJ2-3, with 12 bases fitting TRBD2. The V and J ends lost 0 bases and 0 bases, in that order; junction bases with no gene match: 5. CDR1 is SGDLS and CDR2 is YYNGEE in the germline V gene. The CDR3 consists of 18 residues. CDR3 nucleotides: TGTGCCAGCAGCGTAGAGTGGACTAGCGGGACTAGCACAGATACGCAGTATTTT. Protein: CASSVEWTSGTSTDTQYF. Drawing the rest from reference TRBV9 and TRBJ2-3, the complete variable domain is DSGVTQTPKHLITATGQRVTLRCSPRSGDLSVYWYQQSLDQGLQFLIQYYNGEERAKGNILERFSAQQFPDLHSELNLSSLELGDSALYFCASSVEWTSGTSTDTQYFGPGTRLTVL.

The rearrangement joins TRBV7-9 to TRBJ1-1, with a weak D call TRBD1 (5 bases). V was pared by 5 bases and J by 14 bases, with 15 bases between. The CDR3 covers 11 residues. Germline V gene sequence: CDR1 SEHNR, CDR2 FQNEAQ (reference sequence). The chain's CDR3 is CASSLAGYQFF. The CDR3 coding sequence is TGTGCCAGCAGCCTTGCAGGGTATCAGTTCTTT.

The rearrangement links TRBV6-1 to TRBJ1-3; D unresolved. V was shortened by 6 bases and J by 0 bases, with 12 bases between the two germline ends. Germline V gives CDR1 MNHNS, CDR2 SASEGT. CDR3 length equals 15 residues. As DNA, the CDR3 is TGTGCCAGCAGCGAATCTGCTGGCTCTGGAAACACCATATATTTT. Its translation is CASSESAGSGNTIYF.

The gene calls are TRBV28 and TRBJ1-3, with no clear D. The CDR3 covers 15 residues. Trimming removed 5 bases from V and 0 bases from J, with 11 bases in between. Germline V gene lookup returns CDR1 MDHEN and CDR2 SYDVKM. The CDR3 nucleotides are TGTGCCAGCAGTGCGATTAGATTCTCTGGAAACACCATATATTTT. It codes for CASSAIRFSGNTIYF.

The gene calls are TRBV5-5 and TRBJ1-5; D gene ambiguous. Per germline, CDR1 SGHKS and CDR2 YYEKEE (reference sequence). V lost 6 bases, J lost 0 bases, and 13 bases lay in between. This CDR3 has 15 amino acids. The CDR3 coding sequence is TGTGCCAGCACCCCTACCACGGATAGCAATCAGCCCCAGCATTTT. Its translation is CASTPTTDSNQPQHF. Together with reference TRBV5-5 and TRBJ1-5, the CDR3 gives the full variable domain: DAGVTQSPTHLIKTRGQQVTLRCSPISGHKSVSWYQQVLGQGPQFIFQYYEKEERGRGNFPDRFSARQFPNYSSELNVNALLLGDSALYLCASTPTTDSNQPQHFGDGTRLSIL.

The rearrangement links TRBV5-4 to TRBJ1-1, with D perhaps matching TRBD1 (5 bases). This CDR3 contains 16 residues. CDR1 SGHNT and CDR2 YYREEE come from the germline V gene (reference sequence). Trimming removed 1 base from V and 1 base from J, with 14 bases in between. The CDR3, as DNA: TGTGCCAGCAGCTTGAGGTTTGGCAGGGAGAACACTGAAGCTTTCTTT. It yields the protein CASSLRFGRENTEAFF.

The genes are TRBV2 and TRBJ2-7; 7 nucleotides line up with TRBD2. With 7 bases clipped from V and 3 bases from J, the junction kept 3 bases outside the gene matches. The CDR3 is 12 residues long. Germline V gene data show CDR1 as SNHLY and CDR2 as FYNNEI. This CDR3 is CASMGGGYEQYF. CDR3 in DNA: TGTGCCAGCATGGGGGGGGGCTACGAGCAGTACTTC.

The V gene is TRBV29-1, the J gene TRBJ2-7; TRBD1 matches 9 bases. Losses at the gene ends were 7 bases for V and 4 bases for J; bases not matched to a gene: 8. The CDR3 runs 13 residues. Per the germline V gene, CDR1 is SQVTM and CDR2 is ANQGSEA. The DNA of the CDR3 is TGCAGCGCCCTAGGGGACAGGGTATACGAGCAGTACTTC. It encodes CSALGDRVYEQYF.

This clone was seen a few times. CDR3 protein: CASSLPLLNEQYF. In DNA form, the CDR3 reads TGTGCCAGCAGCCTGCCCCTACTGAACGAGCAGTACTTC. The chain joins TRBV28 to TRBJ2-7, with D hard to call. CDR1 and CDR2 from the germline V gene are MDHEN and SYDVKM. V dropped 6 bases and J dropped 5 bases, with 14 bases sitting between them. This CDR3 comprises 13 residues. The whole variable domain, remainder taken from reference TRBV28 and TRBJ2-7, is DVKVTQSSRYLVKRTGEKVFLECVQDMDHENMFWYRQDPGLGLRLIYFSYDVKMKEKGDIPEGYSVSREKKERFSLILESASTNQTSMYLCASSLPLLNEQYFGPGTRLTVT.

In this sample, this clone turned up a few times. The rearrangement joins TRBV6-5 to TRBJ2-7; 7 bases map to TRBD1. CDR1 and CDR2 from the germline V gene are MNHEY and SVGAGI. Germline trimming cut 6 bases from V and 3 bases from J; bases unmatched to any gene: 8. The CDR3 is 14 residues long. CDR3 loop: CASRWPGQNYEQYF. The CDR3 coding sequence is TGTGCCAGCAGGTGGCCGGGACAGAACTACGAGCAGTACTTC.

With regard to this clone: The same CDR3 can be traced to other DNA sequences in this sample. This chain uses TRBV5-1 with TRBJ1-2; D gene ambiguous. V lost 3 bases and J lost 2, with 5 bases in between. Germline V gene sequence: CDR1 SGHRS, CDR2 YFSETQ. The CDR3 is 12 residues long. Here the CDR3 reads CASSSDNYGYTF. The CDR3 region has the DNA TGCGCCAGCAGCTCAGACAACTATGGCTACACCTTC.

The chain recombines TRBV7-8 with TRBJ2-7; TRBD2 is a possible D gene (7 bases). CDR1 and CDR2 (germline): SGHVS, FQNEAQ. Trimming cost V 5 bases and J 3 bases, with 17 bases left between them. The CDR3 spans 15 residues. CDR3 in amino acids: CASSLGGTTGYEQYF. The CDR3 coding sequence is TGTGCCAGCAGCCTAGGGGGGACTACGGGCTACGAGCAGTACTTC.

In nucleotides, the CDR3 is TGTGCCAGCAGCCCCAACGGGGACACCGGGGAGCTGTTTTTT. Translating it yields CASSPNGDTGELFF. This chain links TRBV11-3 with TRBJ2-2, with TRBD2 as a possible D gene (5 bases). Germline V CDR1 and CDR2: SGHNT, YENEEA. The germline V and J ends were trimmed by 5 bases and 3 bases, with 10 bases remaining between them. The CDR3 runs 14 residues. Variable domain in full (rest from reference TRBV11-3 and TRBJ2-2): EAGVVQSPRYKIIEKKQPVAFWCNPISGHNTLYWYLQNLGQGPELLIRYENEEAVDDSQLPKDRFSAERLKGVDSTLKIQPAELGDSAVYLCASSPNGDTGELFFGEGSRLTVL.

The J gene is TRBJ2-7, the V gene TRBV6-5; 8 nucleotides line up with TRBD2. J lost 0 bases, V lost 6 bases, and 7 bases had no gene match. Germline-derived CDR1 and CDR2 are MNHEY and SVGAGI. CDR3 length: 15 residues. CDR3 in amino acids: CASRRRLANSYEQYF. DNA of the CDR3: TGTGCCAGCAGGCGCAGACTAGCGAACTCCTACGAGCAGTACTTC.

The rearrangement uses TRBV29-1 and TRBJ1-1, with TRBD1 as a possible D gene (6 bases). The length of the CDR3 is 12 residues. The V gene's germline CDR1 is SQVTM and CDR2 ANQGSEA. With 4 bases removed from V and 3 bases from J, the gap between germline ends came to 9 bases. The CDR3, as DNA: TGCAGCGTTGGACAGGTCTACACTGAAGCTTTCTTT. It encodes CSVGQVYTEAFF.

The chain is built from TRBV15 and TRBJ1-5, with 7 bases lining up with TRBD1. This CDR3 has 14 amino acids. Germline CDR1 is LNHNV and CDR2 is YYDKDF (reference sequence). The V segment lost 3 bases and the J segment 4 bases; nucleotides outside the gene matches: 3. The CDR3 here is CATSRTGRNQPQHF. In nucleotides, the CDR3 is TGTGCCACCAGCAGGACAGGGAGGAATCAGCCCCAGCATTTT.

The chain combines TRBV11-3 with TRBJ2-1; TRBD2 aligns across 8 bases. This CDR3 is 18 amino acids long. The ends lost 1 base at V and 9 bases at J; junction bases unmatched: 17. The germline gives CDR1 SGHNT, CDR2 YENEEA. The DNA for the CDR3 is TGTGCCAGCAGCTTAGCGGTCTGGGGCCTAGCGGGTCCCGCTGAGCAGTTCTTC. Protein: CASSLAVWGLAGPAEQFF.

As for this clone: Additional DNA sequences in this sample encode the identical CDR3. CDR3 amino acids: CASTPGTGGYEQYF. CDR3 in DNA: TGTGCCAGCACCCCCGGGACAGGGGGGTACGAGCAGTACTTC. The chain is built from TRBV28 and TRBJ2-7; 11 nucleotides agree with TRBD1. The CDR3 is 14 residues long. Germline V gives CDR1 MDHEN, CDR2 SYDVKM. V was pared by 7 bases and J by 4 bases, with 6 bases of the junction left unmatched.

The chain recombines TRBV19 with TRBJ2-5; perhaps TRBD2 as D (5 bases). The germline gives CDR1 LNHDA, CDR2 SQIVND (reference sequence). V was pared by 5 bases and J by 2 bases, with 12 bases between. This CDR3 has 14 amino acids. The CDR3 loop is CASSASYLQETQYF. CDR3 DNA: TGTGCCAGTAGTGCTAGCTATTTACAAGAGACCCAGTACTTC.

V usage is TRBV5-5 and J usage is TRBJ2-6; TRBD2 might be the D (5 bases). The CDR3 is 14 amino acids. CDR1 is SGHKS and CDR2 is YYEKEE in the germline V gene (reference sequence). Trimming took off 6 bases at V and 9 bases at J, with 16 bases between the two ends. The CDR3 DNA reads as TGTGCCAGCACTGCCTTTCGGGAAGGCAACGTCCTGACTTTC. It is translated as CASTAFREGNVLTF.

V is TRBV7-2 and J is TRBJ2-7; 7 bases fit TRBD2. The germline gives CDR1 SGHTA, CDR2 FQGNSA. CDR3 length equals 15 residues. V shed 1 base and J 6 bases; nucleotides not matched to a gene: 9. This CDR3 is CASSLVRAGAGEQYF. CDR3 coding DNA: TGTGCCAGCAGCTTAGTTCGGGCGGGAGCAGGCGAGCAGTACTTC.